These 18 T cell receptor beta chains came from one sample sequenced in a study of cytomegalovirus exposure and HLA in healthy donors. This PCR relied on a set of 60 Vbeta primers and 13 Jbeta primers. The protocol was immunoSEQ multiplex PCR, while the TCRdb copy is restricted to in-frame clones and leaves out a portion. This sample has about 150,000 clones, with around 80% found just once. The sequenced material came from PBMCs. These receptors all stem from a woman aged 45-65 years in good health and CMV-seropositive.

This clone came up a few times. The chain links TRBV7-3 to TRBJ2-2, with a weak D call TRBD1 (6 bases). The V gene lost 2 bases and the J gene lost 3 bases, with 13 bases spanning the gap. This CDR3 comprises 16 residues. The germline V gene has CDR1 SGHTA and CDR2 FQGTGA. Written as DNA, the CDR3 is TGTGCCAGCAGCTTAGGGCCCAGGGGTGACACCGGGGAGCTGTTTTTT. Residues: CASSLGPRGDTGELFF. The full variable domain, its missing parts supplied by reference TRBV7-3 and TRBJ2-2, is GAGVSQTPSNKVTEKGKYVELRCDPISGHTALYWYRQSLGQGPEFLIYFQGTGAADDSGLPNDRFFAVRPEGSVSTLKIQRTERGDSAVYLCASSLGPRGDTGELFFGEGSRLTVL.

V gene TRBV2 combines with J gene TRBJ2-2; 12 nucleotides agree with TRBD2. Germline V lookup: CDR1 SNHLY, CDR2 FYNNEI. CDR3 size: 15 residues. Unmatched junction bases numbered 5, after V lost 5 bases and J lost 7 bases. DNA for the CDR3: TGTGCCAGCAGTCTAGCGGGGGGGCAGAACGGGGAGCTGTTTTTT. Protein product: CASSLAGGQNGELFF.

This sequence joins TRBV6-5 and TRBJ2-7; D is unresolved. The germline CDR1 and CDR2 sequences are MNHEY and SVGAGI. V was shortened by 6 bases and J by 3 bases, with 6 bases between the two germline ends. This CDR3 region has 11 residues. This chain's CDR3 is CASSGDYEQYF. In nucleotides, the CDR3 is TGTGCCAGCAGCGGAGACTACGAGCAGTACTTC.

This clone was detected a few times. The chain joins TRBV6-1 to TRBJ1-2; 9 bases agree with TRBD1. Germline CDR1 MNHNS, CDR2 SASEGT. The J segment lost 5 bases and the V segment lost 7 bases, leaving 5 bases of the junction unmatched. CDR3 length: 13 residues. The CDR3 region has the DNA TGTGCCAGCAACAGGGGGCGTGTGTATGGCTACACCTTC. Translation: CASNRGRVYGYTF.

The V and J genes are TRBV6-4 and TRBJ2-3; the match to TRBD1 covers 8 bases. The CDR3 totals 14 residues. Germline loops: CDR1 MRHNA, CDR2 SNTAGT. With V trimmed by 4 bases and J by 4 bases, 4 bases remained unmatched. The CDR3 here is CASSVSGGADTQYF. Written as DNA, the CDR3 is TGTGCCAGCAGTGTATCAGGGGGCGCAGATACGCAGTATTTT.

The V call is TRBV4-1, the J call TRBJ2-5, with D hard to call. The CDR3 is 11 amino acids. V was cut by 4 bases and J by 4 bases, with 4 bases left in between. Germline V gene data show CDR1 as MGHRA and CDR2 as YSYEKL. The chain's CDR3 is CASSPGETQYF. The CDR3 DNA sequence: TGCGCCAGCAGCCCCGGAGAGACCCAGTACTTC.

The rearrangement uses TRBV7-9 and TRBJ1-1; possible D gene TRBD1, 5 bases. Trimming cost V 5 bases and J 1 base, with 17 bases left between them. This CDR3 has 16 amino acids. CDR1 is SEHNR, CDR2 FQNEAQ, per germline (reference sequence). Here the CDR3 DNA reads TGTGCCAGCAGCGTAAGTCGACAGAGAAAGAACACTGAAGCTTTCTTT. Translated: CASSVSRQRKNTEAFF.

This rearrangement joins TRBV10-2 to TRBJ2-2; no firm D call. Trimming took 3 bases from V and 0 from J, leaving 5 bases between them. This CDR3 has 14 amino acids. Germline CDR1 WSHSY, CDR2 SAAADI. CDR3 loop: CASSEQTNTGELFF. Here the CDR3 DNA reads TGCGCCAGCAGTGAACAGACGAACACCGGGGAGCTGTTTTTT.

This chain joins TRBV5-6 and TRBJ2-5; D gene ambiguous. CDR1 and CDR2 from the germline V gene are SGHDT and YYEEEE. The CDR3 consists of 15 residues. The V and J ends lost 4 bases and 2 bases respectively, with 15 bases between them. The CDR3 DNA reads as TGTGCCAGCAGCCGGCGGAAGACGTGGCAAGAGACCCAGTACTTC. Protein product: CASSRRKTWQETQYF.

The chain joins TRBV6-1 to TRBJ1-1, with a tentative D call TRBD1 (5 bases). The germline gives CDR1 MNHNS, CDR2 SASEGT. This CDR3 spans 14 amino acids. Trimming removed 5 bases at V and 3 bases at J, with 13 bases between. The CDR3 nucleotides are TGTGCCAGCAGTTCCAGGGTTAGGGACACTGAAGCTTTCTTT. Translation gives CASSSRVRDTEAFF.

The chain is built from TRBV6-1 and TRBJ2-7; perhaps TRBD2 as D (6 bases). The length of the CDR3 is 14 residues. Germline values: CDR1 MNHNS, CDR2 SASEGT. Trimming took 2 bases from V and 6 from J, leaving 14 bases between them. The CDR3 sequence is CASSEKGRTGEQYF. CDR3 coding DNA: TGTGCCAGCAGTGAAAAGGGGAGGACTGGCGAGCAGTACTTC.

The rearrangement links TRBV14 to TRBJ1-5; D unresolved. The CDR3 totals 13 residues. Trimming stripped 1 base from V and 8 bases from J, with 9 bases between. In germline, CDR1 is SGHDN, CDR2 FVKESK. The DNA for the CDR3 is TGTGCCAGCAGCCAAGGAGCCCGGGAGCCCCAGCATTTT. It codes for CASSQGAREPQHF. The full variable domain, its missing parts supplied by reference TRBV14 and TRBJ1-5, is EAGVTQFPSHSVIEKGQTVTLRCDPISGHDNLYWYRRVMGKEIKFLLHFVKESKQDESGMPNNRFLAERTGGTYSTLKVQPAELEDSGVYFCASSQGAREPQHFGDGTRLSIL.

The chain links TRBV5-1 to TRBJ1-2; no clear D. Germline CDR1 reads SGHRS; CDR2 reads YFSETQ. This CDR3 comprises 14 residues. Trimming took off 2 bases at V and 1 base at J, with 9 bases between the two ends. The CDR3 sequence is CASSFRGSNYGYTF. DNA of the CDR3: TGCGCCAGCAGCTTTCGAGGCAGTAACTATGGCTACACCTTC.

The chain is built from TRBV6-1 and TRBJ1-4, with D tentatively TRBD1 (6 bases). The V and J ends lost 8 bases and 8 bases respectively, with 18 bases between them. CDR1 and CDR2 from the germline V gene are MNHNS and SASEGT. This CDR3 spans 14 amino acids. The CDR3 region is CASGQQGLYEKLFF. The CDR3, as DNA: TGTGCCAGCGGACAACAGGGCCTTTACGAAAAACTGTTTTTT.

J is TRBJ2-1 and V is TRBV5-1; D might be TRBD2 (5 bases). CDR1 and CDR2 (germline): SGHRS, YFSETQ. The CDR3 length is 15 residues. The V gene lost 0 bases and the J gene lost 8 bases, with 15 bases spanning the gap. CDR3: CASSLAASRLDEQFF. The CDR3 region has the DNA TGCGCCAGCAGCTTGGCCGCTAGCAGGTTAGATGAGCAGTTCTTC.

The CDR3 here is CAWSVGGRNQPQHF. The CDR3 DNA sequence: TGTGCCTGGAGTGTGGGGGGACGCAATCAGCCCCAGCATTTT. The V call is TRBV30, the J call TRBJ1-5; D may be TRBD1 (5 bases). The ends were cut back, 0 bases at V and 2 bases at J, with 8 bases in the middle. The CDR3 loop spans 14 amino acids. CDR1 and CDR2 from the germline V gene are GTSNPN and SVGIG (reference sequence).

This chain connects TRBV2 to TRBJ1-2; D not certain. The CDR3 runs to 13 residues. Germline CDR1 and CDR2: SNHLY and FYNNEI. Trimming cost V 3 bases and J 4 bases, with 9 bases left between them. The CDR3 loop is CASSEVGVYGYTF. The CDR3 DNA is TGTGCCAGCAGTGAGGTCGGGGTCTATGGCTACACCTTC.

The genes are TRBV15 and TRBJ2-7; a possible D gene is TRBD2 (5 bases). The ends were cut back, 8 bases at V and 1 base at J, with 12 bases in the middle. Per germline, CDR1 LNHNV and CDR2 YYDKDF (reference sequence). This CDR3 region has 13 residues. This chain's CDR3 is CATGRTGSYEQYF. The DNA of the CDR3 is TGTGCCACCGGGAGAACGGGGTCCTACGAGCAGTACTTC.